These T cell receptor beta chains were read from a single sample in a study of T cell responses to AZD1222 COVID-19 vaccine. Only in-frame clones appear in the TCRdb table, and some are missing; sequencing was by immunoSEQ multiplex PCR. Of over 100,000 clones in the sample, approximately 91% were seen once. This specimen consisted of peripheral blood, obtained on day 0 of AZD1222 vaccination. These receptors all stem from an adult in good health. CDR3s include the opening cysteine and the closing phenylalanine or tryptophan. The D gene is left open where the match is weak. Size tells how often a clone was seen (once, few, many) or the class of an expanded clone, and some rows leave it out.

d_call clone_size j_call v_call cdr3_nt cdr3_aa
NA NA TRBJ2-1 TRBV18 TGTGCCAGCTCACCCTTAAGGGCCTCAAGGTACAATGAGCAGTTCTTC CASSPLRASRYNEQFF
TRBD2 NA TRBJ2-7 TRBV5-6 TGTGCCAGCAGCCCCGGGAGGGGGAGCTCCTACGAGCAGTACTTC CASSPGRGSSYEQYF
NA NA TRBJ1-4 TRBV5-8 TGTGCCAGCAGCTTAGGGGGAGCAACTAATGAAAAACTGTTTTTT CASSLGGATNEKLFF
TRBD1 NA TRBJ1-5 TRBV7-2 TGTGCCAGCAGCGGGGGACAGGGTCCCAATCAGCCCCAGCATTTT CASSGGQGPNQPQHF
NA NA TRBJ2-1 TRBV5-1 TGCGCCAGCAGTTCCGGACGGGAATACAATGAGCAGTTCTTC CASSSGREYNEQFF
NA NA TRBJ2-2 TRBV4-1 TGCGCCAGCAGCCAAGAACTGGGGATCCCTAACACCGGGGAGCTGTTTTTT CASSQELGIPNTGELFF
NA NA TRBJ2-7 TRBV27 TGTGCCAGCAGTTTAGGGGCGGGAAGGAGCTCCTACGAGCAGTACTTC CASSLGAGRSSYEQYF
TRBD2 NA TRBJ2-1 TRBV29-1 TGCAGCGTCATAGGAGCGGGAGGGAGGAATGAGCAGTTCTTC CSVIGAGGRNEQFF
NA many TRBJ2-6 TRBV19 TGTGCCAGTAGTATAGGTCAATCTGGGGCCAACGTCCTGACTTTC CASSIGQSGANVLTF
NA once TRBJ2-3 TRBV29-1 TGCAGCACTCGGACAGATACGCAGTATTTT CSTRTDTQYF
TRBD2 NA TRBJ2-1 TRBV6-5 TGTGCCAGCACTCGGCTAGCGGGAGTGAATGAGCAGTTCTTC CASTRLAGVNEQFF
NA NA TRBJ1-6 TRBV5-1 TGCGCCAGCAGCTTGGGGCCGATTCCGAATTCACCCCTCCACTTT CASSLGPIPNSPLHF